This is a list of T cell receptor beta chains from one sample in a study of T cell responses to AZD1222 COVID-19 vaccine. Using immunoSEQ multiplex PCR, the repertoire was profiled, and TCRdb retains in-frame clones only, with some absent. This sample yields 140,000 or so clones, of which more than 85% are seen a single time; around 12% belongs to the top ten. Material: peripheral blood, obtained after recovery from COVID-19. Receptors were obtained from an adult who had recovered from COVID-19. The conserved cysteine and the conserved F or W are not part of the CDR3 here. Fields, in order: V gene, D gene, J gene, CDR3 protein. The D gene is left open where the match is weak.

V gene: TRBV29-1
D gene: TRBD2
J gene: TRBJ2-7
CDR3 protein: SVEDPRLAGL

V gene: TRBV29-1
D gene: TRBD1
J gene: TRBJ2-7
CDR3 protein: SVVGTGGSYEQY

V gene: TRBV4-1
D gene: NA
J gene: TRBJ2-7
CDR3 protein: ASSWEGSYEQY

V gene: TRBV3-1/TRBV3-2
D gene: TRBD1
J gene: TRBJ1-2
CDR3 protein: ASSNDRGGYGYT

V gene: TRBV28
D gene: NA
J gene: TRBJ1-2
CDR3 protein: ASSVDQYTNYGYT

V gene: TRBV10-3
D gene: TRBD2
J gene: TRBJ2-1
CDR3 protein: ATYEGLAEKGVNEQF

V gene: TRBV19
D gene: NA
J gene: TRBJ1-3
CDR3 protein: ASSQQVPFSGNTIY

V gene: TRBV21-1
D gene: NA
J gene: TRBJ2-1
CDR3 protein: ASSDRLAGNNEQF

V gene: TRBV7-3
D gene: NA
J gene: TRBJ2-5
CDR3 protein: ASSLHPGKETQY

V gene: TRBV2
D gene: NA
J gene: TRBJ2-1
CDR3 protein: ASSELVGNEQF

V gene: TRBV6-5
D gene: TRBD1
J gene: TRBJ1-2
CDR3 protein: ASSYGLRTGGGYT

V gene: TRBV21-1
D gene: NA
J gene: TRBJ1-1
CDR3 protein: ASSSEGRLNTEAF

V gene: TRBV4-1
D gene: TRBD2
J gene: TRBJ2-3
CDR3 protein: ASGVRLAGPVGSTDTQY

V gene: TRBV30
D gene: NA
J gene: TRBJ2-2
CDR3 protein: AWKSYGHLMTNTGELF

V gene: TRBV3-1/TRBV3-2
D gene: TRBD2
J gene: TRBJ2-3
CDR3 protein: ASSQGLASDTQY

V gene: TRBV7-9
D gene: NA
J gene: TRBJ1-1
CDR3 protein: ASSAYRVGRNTEAF